One sample yielded the 20 T cell receptor beta chains listed below, sequenced in a study of T-cell reconstitution after alpha-beta-depleted transplantation in children. Unique molecular identifiers were used to barcode this TCRbeta library. Each CDR3 protein gets one entry after TCRdb re-called the PCR reads with MiXCR. There are fewer than 700,000 distinct CDR3 sequences in the sample; 10% to 15% occur only once, and 2% to 2.5% lies in the top ten. The sequences come from PBMCs, mostly from graft donor cells, collected 360 days after TCRalphabeta/CD19-depleted stem cell transplant. Receptor source: a male patient younger than 18 who had a stem cell transplant for acute myeloid leukemia, so the T cells may come from the graft donor.

This clonotype appeared a few times. The rearrangement uses TRBV4-3 and TRBJ2-7; tentatively, D is TRBD2 (6 bases). There are 14 residues in the CDR3. The germline V gene has CDR1 LGHNA and CDR2 YSLEER. The V and J ends lost 4 bases and 0 bases respectively, with 10 bases between them. As DNA, the CDR3 is TGCGCCAGCAGCCGGGCGGGGCCCTCCTACGAGCAGTACTTC. Translation: CASSRAGPSYEQYF.

This clonotype has ten or more counts. The CDR3 spells CATSLGDSTFNEQFF. As DNA, the CDR3 is TGTGCCACCTCCCTGGGGGACTCCACCTTCAATGAGCAGTTCTTC. This chain links TRBV6-1 with TRBJ2-1; a weak D match, TRBD2 (6 bases). The CDR3 is 15 residues long. Germline V gene data show CDR1 as MNHNS and CDR2 as SASEGT. Trimming shortened V by 10 bases and J by 6 bases, and 22 bases separated the two germline ends.

This clonotype appeared a few times. The chain joins TRBV5-1 to TRBJ2-7; TRBD2 agrees at 10 bases. Germline lookup yields CDR1 SGHRS and CDR2 YFSETQ. Trimming took 4 bases from V and 3 from J; bases not matched to a gene: 7. This CDR3 has 15 amino acids. The CDR3 nucleotides are TGCGCCAGCAGCCAACCCGGGACTAGCGTCTACGAGCAGTACTTC. This codes for CASSQPGTSVYEQYF.

This clonotype was seen at least ten times. The rearrangement links TRBV20-1 to TRBJ2-1, with D possibly matching TRBD2 (5 bases). In germline, CDR1 is DFQATT, CDR2 SNEGSKA (reference sequence). The CDR3 contains 16 residues. The ends were cut back, 5 bases at V and 5 bases at J, with 22 bases in the middle. CDR3 DNA: TGCAGTGCTCCTTTCACTAGGTCTGCCTACGACAATGAGCAGTTCTTC. Amino acid sequence: CSAPFTRSAYDNEQFF.

CDR3 coding DNA: TGTGCCAGCGCCGCAGGGGGGTTGTCCTACGAGCAGTACTTC. Amino acid sequence: CASAAGGLSYEQYF. This sequence joins TRBV6-2 or TRBV6-3 and TRBJ2-7; possibly TRBD1 for D (7 bases). The CDR3 spans 14 residues. The germline gives CDR1 MNHEY, CDR2 SVGEGT. Trimming pared 8 bases from V and 1 base from J, leaving 15 bases between.

This clonotype was seen at least ten times. The chain combines TRBV7-3 with TRBJ1-1; possibly TRBD1 for D (5 bases). The CDR3 length is 14 residues. V dropped 5 bases and J dropped 5 bases, with 15 bases sitting between them. Germline V gene data show CDR1 as SGHTA and CDR2 as FQGTGA. CDR3 sequence: CASSQLGGRTEAFF. CDR3 DNA sequence: TGTGCCAGCAGCCAGCTCGGGGGGAGGACTGAAGCTTTCTTT.

This clonotype was counted many times. The chain has TRBV11-3 and TRBJ2-3; 9 positions match TRBD2. Per the germline V gene, CDR1 is SGHNT and CDR2 is YENEEA. The length of the CDR3 is 17 residues. J was trimmed by 3 bases and V by 6 bases; bases with no gene match: 13. CDR3 DNA: TGTGCCAGCAGTCGACGGATTAGCGGGAGCGTAACAGATACGCAGTATTTT. Encoded protein: CASSRRISGSVTDTQYF.

This clonotype was seen a few times. This sequence joins TRBV20-1 and TRBJ2-7; D not resolved. The CDR3 extends over 14 amino acids. Per germline, CDR1 DFQATT and CDR2 SNEGSKA (reference sequence). CDR3 coding DNA: TGCAGGGCCCCCGCGACGCTTCCTTCCTACGAGCAGTACTTC. Translation: CRAPATLPSYEQYF.

This clonotype was detected ten times or more. The chain joins TRBV20-1 to TRBJ2-5; TRBD2 might be the D (5 bases). Germline-derived CDR1 and CDR2 are DFQATT and SNEGSKA (reference sequence). CDR3 length: 15 residues. V was trimmed by 0 bases and J by 1 base, leaving 12 bases between them. The CDR3 bases are TGCAGTGCTAGAGAAGGACGCGGGTTCCAAGAGACCCAGTACTTC. It codes for CSAREGRGFQETQYF.

This clonotype has more than one count but fewer than ten. V gene TRBV29-1 combines with J gene TRBJ1-1; D remains ambiguous. This CDR3 spans 10 amino acids. V was pared by 0 bases and J by 10 bases, with 6 bases between. The germline V gene encodes CDR1 SQVTM and CDR2 ANQGSEA. The CDR3 nucleotides are TGCAGCGTTGAAGATCCGGGAGCTTTCTTT. Its protein product is CSVEDPGAFF.

The chain uses TRBV5-1 and TRBJ1-5, with no clear D. The CDR3 runs to 15 residues. Germline-derived CDR1 and CDR2 are SGHRS and YFSETQ. The V end was cut by 0 bases, the J end by 4 bases, with 11 bases between. CDR3 protein: CASSLDGMRNQPQHF. The DNA of the CDR3 is TGCGCCAGCAGCTTGGACGGGATGAGGAATCAGCCCCAGCATTTT.

This clonotype was detected a few times. The J gene is TRBJ2-3, the V gene TRBV20-1; 8 bases fit TRBD2. J was trimmed by 2 bases and V by 3 bases; bases with no gene match: 7. This CDR3 comprises 15 residues. Per the germline V gene, CDR1 is DFQATT and CDR2 is SNEGSKA (reference sequence). Written as DNA, the CDR3 is TGCAGTGCTAGCCCGGGGGGGCGGTTCACAGATACGCAGTATTTT. This encodes CSASPGGRFTDTQYF.

This clonotype was detected a few times. The V gene is TRBV19, the J gene TRBJ1-4, with D hard to call. V was clipped by 9 bases and J by 6 bases, with 20 bases between them. The germline V gene encodes CDR1 LNHDA and CDR2 SQIVND (reference sequence). The CDR3 consists of 15 residues. In DNA, the CDR3 is TGTGCCAGCAAGTTAGGTGGCGGGGAGCATGAAAAACTGTTTTTT. This translates into CASKLGGGEHEKLFF.

This clonotype was observed a few times. The chain recombines TRBV28 with TRBJ2-7; 11 bases match TRBD2. This CDR3 spans 14 amino acids. Germline CDR1 reads MDHEN; CDR2 reads SYDVKM. Trimming at V came to 7 bases and at J to 4 bases, leaving 6 bases not matched to a gene. The CDR3 region is CASTRLAGQYEQYF. The CDR3 DNA reads TGTGCCAGCACTCGACTAGCGGGACAGTACGAGCAGTACTTC.

This chain links TRBV5-4 with TRBJ2-2; 8 positions agree with TRBD1. The V and J ends lost 6 bases and 3 bases, in that order; junction bases with no gene match: 7. Germline-derived CDR1 and CDR2 are SGHNT and YYREEE (reference sequence). The CDR3 length is 15 residues. CDR3 region: CASTLLTGDTGELFF. The CDR3, as DNA: TGTGCCAGCACCCTTCTGACAGGGGACACCGGGGAGCTGTTTTTT.

This clonotype was found many times. The chain joins TRBV28 to TRBJ2-7; D gene uncertain. CDR3 length: 16 amino acids. CDR1 and CDR2 (germline): MDHEN, SYDVKM. Trimming took 3 bases from V and 1 from J, leaving 16 bases between them. CDR3 sequence: CASSFRRFLISYEQYF. CDR3 nucleotide sequence: TGTGCCAGCAGTTTCAGGCGATTCTTAATTTCCTACGAGCAGTACTTC.

J is TRBJ2-4 and V is TRBV28; possibly TRBD1 for D (5 bases). This CDR3 spans 14 amino acids. Per the germline V gene, CDR1 is MDHEN and CDR2 is SYDVKM. V lost 3 bases and J lost 4, with 10 bases in between. As DNA, the CDR3 is TGTGCCAGCAGTTTTAACAGGCCTAAAAACATTCAGTACTTC. It encodes CASSFNRPKNIQYF.

The sample holds a few counts of this clonotype. This sequence joins TRBV20-1 and TRBJ2-1; TRBD1 or TRBD2 may be the D gene (6 bases each). Germline CDR1 reads DFQATT; CDR2 reads SNEGSKA (reference sequence). There are 15 residues in the CDR3. V was shortened by 3 bases and J by 6 bases, with 18 bases between the two germline ends. The CDR3 DNA reads TGCAGTGCTAGTTTAGGGGGACTTCGAGTCAATGAGCAGTTCTTC. It specifies CSASLGGLRVNEQFF.

This clonotype appeared a few times. CDR3 sequence reads: CASSSPGLAGGGSYNEQFF. CDR3 DNA sequence: TGTGCCAGCAGCTCACCGGGACTAGCGGGAGGTGGCTCCTACAATGAGCAGTTCTTC. J is TRBJ2-1 and V is TRBV11-2, with 15 bases matching TRBD2. V lost 4 bases and J lost 0; bases outside the gene matches: 7. The CDR3 contains 19 residues. Germline V lookup: CDR1 SGHAT, CDR2 FQNNGV.

This clonotype was seen a few times. The CDR3 sequence: CASSQTGDPNQPQHF. CDR3 coding DNA: TGTGCCAGCTCACAGACAGGGGACCCTAATCAGCCCCAGCATTTT. The chain couples TRBV18 to TRBJ1-5; 8 positions match TRBD1. Germline V gene lookup returns CDR1 KGHSH and CDR2 LQKENI. The CDR3 consists of 15 residues. V dropped 4 bases and J dropped 4; count of bases not matched to a gene: 6.